One and the same sample provided the 11 T cell receptor beta chains below, sequenced in a study of PD-L1 blockade in urothelial cancer. The protocol was immunoSEQ multiplex PCR, while the TCRdb copy is restricted to in-frame clones and leaves out a portion. The sample consists of more than 35,000 clones, roughly 86% of them appearing once. Sample: PBMCs, taken around atezolizumab (anti-PD-L1) treatment. These receptors were taken from a man aged 65 to 85 with urothelial cancer.

CDR3 loop: CSVVGQGASTDTQYF. The CDR3 DNA reads as TGCAGCGTTGTAGGGCAGGGGGCTAGCACAGATACGCAGTATTTT. J is TRBJ2-3 and V is TRBV29-1, with 8 nucleotides matching TRBD1. V trimming: 4 bases; J trimming: 0 bases; junction bases outside the gene matches: 6. CDR3 size: 15 residues. Germline V gene data show CDR1 as SQVTM and CDR2 as ANQGSEA.

V is TRBV6-5 and J is TRBJ1-2, with TRBD1 matching over 7 bases. V trimming: 0 bases; J trimming: 5 bases; junction bases outside the gene matches: 9. Germline V gene sequence: CDR1 MNHEY, CDR2 SVGAGI. This CDR3 spans 16 amino acids. This CDR3 reads CASSYSGTGADYGYTF. The DNA for the CDR3 is TGTGCCAGCAGTTACTCGGGTACAGGGGCGGATTATGGCTACACCTTC.

J is TRBJ2-2 and V is TRBV19; D perhaps matches TRBD1 (6 bases). V was trimmed by 3 bases and J by 15 bases, leaving 14 bases between them. The germline V gene encodes CDR1 LNHDA and CDR2 SQIVND (reference sequence). The CDR3 is 12 amino acids. This chain's CDR3 is CASSMGQGMVFF. The CDR3 region has the DNA TGTGCCAGTAGTATGGGTCAGGGGATGGTGTTTTTT. The variable domain in full, completed from reference TRBV19 and TRBJ2-2, reads DGGITQSPKYLFRKEGQNVTLSCEQNLNHDAMYWYRQDPGQGLRLIYYSQIVNDFQKGDIAEGYSVSREKKESFPLTVTSAQKNPTAFYLCASSMGQGMVFFGEGSRLTVL.

The V call is TRBV27, the J call TRBJ2-2; TRBD1 agrees at 9 bases. After removal of 3 bases from V and 6 bases from J, the junction contained 11 bases not matched to a gene. There are 17 residues in the CDR3. Germline V lookup: CDR1 MNHEY, CDR2 SMNVEV (reference sequence). The CDR3 DNA follows: TGTGCCAGCAGTTTCCGCTGGACAGGGGTCTTGTCCGGGGAGCTGTTTTTT. Its translation: CASSFRWTGVLSGELFF.

V usage is TRBV30 and J usage is TRBJ2-7; 12 nucleotides line up with TRBD2. The CDR3 runs 14 residues. Germline assignment: CDR1 GTSNPN and CDR2 SVGIG (reference sequence). V dropped 6 bases and J dropped 2; count of bases not matched to a gene: 5. CDR3 protein: CACTSGGSTYEQYF. The DNA of the CDR3 is TGTGCCTGCACTAGCGGGGGGTCGACCTACGAGCAGTACTTC.

This clone was recorded only once. The V call is TRBV28, the J call TRBJ1-1; 9 bases align to TRBD1. Trimming removed 5 bases from V and 7 bases from J; junction bases left unmatched: 8. The V gene's germline CDR1 is MDHEN and CDR2 SYDVKM. This CDR3 region has 14 residues. In DNA, the CDR3 is TGTGCCAGCAGTGGTACAGGGGGCCCTCTTGAAGCTTTCTTT. Translated: CASSGTGGPLEAFF.

The CDR3 DNA reads TGTGCCAGCAGTTTAAACACAGGGGCTATCCCTGAAGCTTTCTTT. It specifies CASSLNTGAIPEAFF. The V gene is TRBV28, the J gene TRBJ1-1; TRBD1 matches at 7 bases. Germline-derived CDR1 and CDR2 are MDHEN and SYDVKM. After removal of 2 bases from V and 6 bases from J, the junction contained 9 bases not matched to a gene. The CDR3 is 15 residues long. Together with reference TRBV28 and TRBJ1-1, the CDR3 gives the full variable domain: DVKVTQSSRYLVKRTGEKVFLECVQDMDHENMFWYRQDPGLGLRLIYFSYDVKMKEKGDIPEGYSVSREKKERFSLILESASTNQTSMYLCASSLNTGAIPEAFFGQGTRLTVV.

The J gene is TRBJ2-5, the V gene TRBV7-6; D is perhaps TRBD1 (6 bases). Germline CDR1 and CDR2: SGHVS and FNYEAQ. This CDR3 is 15 amino acids long. V was clipped by 4 bases and J by 7 bases, with 19 bases between them. This CDR3 is CASSSRDKTWGTQYF. The CDR3 coding sequence is TGTGCCAGCAGCTCCCGGGACAAGACTTGGGGGACCCAGTACTTC.

The chain is built from TRBV29-1 and TRBJ2-2; no clear D gene. The CDR3 has 13 amino acids. The V gene lost 3 bases and the J gene lost 2 bases, with 7 bases spanning the gap. The germline gives CDR1 SQVTM, CDR2 ANQGSEA. The CDR3 here is CSVDADNTGELFF. As DNA, the CDR3 is TGCAGCGTTGATGCGGATAACACCGGGGAGCTGTTTTTT.

For the CDR3, the DNA is TGTGCCAGCAGCCAACAGACCATGAACACTGAAGCTTTCTTT. It encodes CASSQQTMNTEAFF. The rearrangement uses TRBV7-9 and TRBJ1-1, with no clear D. Trimming removed 5 bases from V and 0 bases from J, with 10 bases in between. This CDR3 region has 14 residues. Germline CDR1 SEHNR, CDR2 FQNEAQ (reference sequence).

The chain recombines TRBV5-1 with TRBJ1-2; TRBD1 matches at 7 bases. The V gene end was trimmed by 4 bases and the J gene end by 4 bases; junction bases not matched to a gene: 7. The CDR3 runs to 14 residues. The V gene's germline CDR1 is SGHRS and CDR2 YFSETQ. The CDR3 here is CASSQGQSSYGYTF. CDR3 DNA sequence: TGCGCCAGCAGCCAGGGACAGTCCAGCTATGGCTACACCTTC. The whole variable domain, remainder taken from reference TRBV5-1 and TRBJ1-2, is KAGVTQTPRYLIKTRGQQVTLSCSPISGHRSVSWYQQTPGQGLQFLFEYFSETQRNKGNFPGRFSGRQFSNSRSEMNVSTLELGDSALYLCASSQGQSSYGYTFGSGTRLTVV.